This TCR beta chain was identified during a study of identical twins. Study-level results: Beta out-of-frame sequences showed weaker excess sharing between twins.

Donors uniformly comprised healthy Caucasians. Of note for this clonotype: Its antigen is undetermined.

The V gene end was trimmed by 0 bases and the J gene end by 4 bases; junction bases not matched to a gene: 9. The CDR3 has 16 amino acids. The germline V gene encodes CDR1 DFQATT and CDR2 SNEGSKA (reference sequence). Each CDR3 protein is one row after TCRdb ran MiXCR on the 5' RACE reads. The sample consists of hundreds of thousands of distinct CDR3 sequences, 9.5% of them appearing once. In addition, the sample was reused for a study of yellow fever vaccine responses in identical twins.

This chain links TRBV20-1 with TRBJ2-1; TRBD2 matches 7 bases. This receptor was identified in a woman between 18 and 29 years old in good health. What was sequenced was CD8+ T cells sorted from blood. CDR3 in amino acids: CSARDPMGGEYNEQFF. The CDR3 nucleotides read TGCAGTGCTAGAGATCCCATGGGAGGGGAATACAATGAGCAGTTCTTC.